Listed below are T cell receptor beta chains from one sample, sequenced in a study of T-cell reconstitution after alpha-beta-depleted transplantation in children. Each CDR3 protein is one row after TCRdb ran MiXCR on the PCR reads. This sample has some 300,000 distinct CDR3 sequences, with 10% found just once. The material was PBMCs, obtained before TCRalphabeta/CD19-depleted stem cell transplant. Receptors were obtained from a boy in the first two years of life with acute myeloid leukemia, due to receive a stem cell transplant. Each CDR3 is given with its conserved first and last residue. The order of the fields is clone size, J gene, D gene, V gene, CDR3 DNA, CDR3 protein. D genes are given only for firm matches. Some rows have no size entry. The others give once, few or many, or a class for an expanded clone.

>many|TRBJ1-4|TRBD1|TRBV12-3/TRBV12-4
TGTGCCAGCAGCGGGACAGGGATGGTTGAAAAACTGTTTTTT
CASSGTGMVEKLFF
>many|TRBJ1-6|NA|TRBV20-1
TGCAGTGCTAGGGGGGCAGTCAACGCGCGTCATTCACCCCTCCACTTT
CSARGAVNARHSPLHF
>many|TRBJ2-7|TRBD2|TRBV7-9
TGTGCCAGCAGCCCGGGACTAGCGGGAGTAGGGATCTACGAGCAGTACTTC
CASSPGLAGVGIYEQYF
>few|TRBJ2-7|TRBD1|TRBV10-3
TGTGCCATCAGTGAGCCGACAGGGATCAGGACCTACGAGCAGTACTTC
CAISEPTGIRTYEQYF
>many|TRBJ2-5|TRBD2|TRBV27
TGTGCCAGCAGTTTTAGCGGGCAAGAGACCCAGTACTTC
CASSFSGQETQYF
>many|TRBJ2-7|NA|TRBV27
TGTGCCAGCAGTTTAGACAGCCAATACGAGCAGTACTTC
CASSLDSQYEQYF
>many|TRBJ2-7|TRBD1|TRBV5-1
TGCGCCAGCGACAGGGGCGAGCAGTACTTC
CASDRGEQYF
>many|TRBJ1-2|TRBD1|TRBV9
TGTGCCAGCAGCGTTTTGGACAGGGGGCACTATGGCTACACCTTC
CASSVLDRGHYGYTF
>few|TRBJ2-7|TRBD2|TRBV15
TGTGCCACCAGCAGAGGCCCGGGACTAGGCTCCTACGAGCAGTACTTC
CATSRGPGLGSYEQYF
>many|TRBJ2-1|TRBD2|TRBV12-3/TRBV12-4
TGTGCCAGCAGCGAGCGGGGGGACCTTTACAATGAGCAGTTCTTC
CASSERGDLYNEQFF
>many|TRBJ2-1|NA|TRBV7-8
TGTGCCAGCAGCTCGTGGGACGAGGATGAGCAGTTCTTC
CASSSWDEDEQFF
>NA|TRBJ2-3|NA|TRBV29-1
TGCAGCGTTCGACGACTCCTAACAGATACGCAGTATTTT
CSVRRLLTDTQYF
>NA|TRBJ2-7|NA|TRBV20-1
TGCAGTGCTAGCCCCTTTCAGGGGTACGAGCAGTACTTC
CSASPFQGYEQYF
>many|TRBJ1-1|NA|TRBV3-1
TGTGCCAGCAGCCAAGATAGGTCCGGAGGGTTTTCAGGAGCTTTCTTT
CASSQDRSGGFSGAFF
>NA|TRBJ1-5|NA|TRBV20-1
TGCAGTGCTAGAGACCCGACGACAGTCAGGTCCCAGCATTTT
CSARDPTTVRSQHF
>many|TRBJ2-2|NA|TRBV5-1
TGCGCCAGCAGCGCCGGGGCAGTGAACACCGGGGAGCTGTTTTTT
CASSAGAVNTGELFF